This TCR beta chain appears in the sequencing data of a study of tumor-infiltrating lymphocytes in glioblastoma multiforme. Study outcomes and limitations: Detected clone frequencies may not reflect cell counts, being RNA-based.

V was pared by 7 bases and J by 2 bases, with 14 bases of the junction left unmatched. CDR1 and CDR2 from the germline V gene are MNHNS and SASEGT. CDR3 length: 16 residues. Multiple V-beta primers and a C-beta primer amplified TCRB from RNA. MiXCR was run by TCRdb on the multiplex PCR reads, yielding one entry per CDR3 protein. Found here are about 13,000 distinct CDR3 sequences, 64% of them singletons; the top ten hold less than 35%. In regard to this clonotype: Its specificity is not known. A single base separates this from a much larger clone, so it may be a read error.

The chain has TRBV6-1 and TRBJ2-7, with TRBD2 matching 7 bases. The sample consisted of brain tumor tissue. The sequence came from a male donor with glioblastoma. The CDR3 protein is CASNDHLGGMTYEQYF. The CDR3 region has the DNA TGTGCCAGCAATGACCACCTCGGGGGGATGACCTACGAGCAGTACTTC.